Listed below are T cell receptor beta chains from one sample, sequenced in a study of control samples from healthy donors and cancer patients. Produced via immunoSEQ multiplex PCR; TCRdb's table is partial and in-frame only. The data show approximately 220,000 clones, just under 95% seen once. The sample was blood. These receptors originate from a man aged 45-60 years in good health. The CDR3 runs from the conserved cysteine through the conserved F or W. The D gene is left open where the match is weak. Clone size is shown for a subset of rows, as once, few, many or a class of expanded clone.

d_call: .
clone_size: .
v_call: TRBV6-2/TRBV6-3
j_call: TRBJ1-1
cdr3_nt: TGTGCCAGCAGTTACCCACCAAATCGACCCCGGGGGAACACTGAAGCTTTCTTT
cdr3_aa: CASSYPPNRPRGNTEAFF

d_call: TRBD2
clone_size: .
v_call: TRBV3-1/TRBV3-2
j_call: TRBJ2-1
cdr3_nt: TGTGCCAGCAGCCCGCAGCGGGGGGGTTACAATGAGCAGTTCTTC
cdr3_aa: CASSPQRGGYNEQFF

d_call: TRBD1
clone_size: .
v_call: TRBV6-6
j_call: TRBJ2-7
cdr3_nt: TGTGCCAGCAGAGAGACAGGGGAGCGGATCGAGCAGTACTTC
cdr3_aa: CASRETGERIEQYF

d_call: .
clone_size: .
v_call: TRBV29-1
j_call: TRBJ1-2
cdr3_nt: TGCAGCGTTGAAGGTTGGGGGGATGGCTACACCTTC
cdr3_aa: CSVEGWGDGYTF

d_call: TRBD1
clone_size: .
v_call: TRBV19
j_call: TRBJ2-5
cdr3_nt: TGTGCCAGTAGCCAGGGGGCGGTCATGGAGACCCAGTACTTC
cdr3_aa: CASSQGAVMETQYF

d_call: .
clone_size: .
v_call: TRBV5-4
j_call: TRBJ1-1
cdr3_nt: TGTGCCAGCAGCCCCCCCGGGAGCTCTGAAGCTTTCTTT
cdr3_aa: CASSPPGSSEAFF

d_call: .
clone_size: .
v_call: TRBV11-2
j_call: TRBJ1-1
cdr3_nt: TGTGCCAGCAGCTTGGGTCTGGGAAGGGGCACTGAAGCTTTCTTT
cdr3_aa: CASSLGLGRGTEAFF

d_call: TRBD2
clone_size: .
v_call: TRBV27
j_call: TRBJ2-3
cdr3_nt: TGTGCCAGCAGTTTAATTGTAGCGGGGGGGCTGAGCACAGATACGCAGTATTTT
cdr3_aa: CASSLIVAGGLSTDTQYF

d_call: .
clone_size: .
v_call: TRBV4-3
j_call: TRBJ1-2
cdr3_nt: TGCGCCAGCAGCCATCGTGGGACTAACTATGGCTACACCTTC
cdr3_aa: CASSHRGTNYGYTF

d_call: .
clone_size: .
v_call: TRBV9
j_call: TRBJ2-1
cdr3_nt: TGTGCCAGCAGCGTAGTTGAAGGTTCTATCCTCGAGGATGGGGAGCAGTTCTTC
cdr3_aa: CASSVVEGSILEDGEQFF

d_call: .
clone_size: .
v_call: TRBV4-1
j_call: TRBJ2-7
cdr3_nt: TGCGCCAGCAGCCAAGGAACAGGGCGTAACCTCTACGAGCAGTACTTC
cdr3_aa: CASSQGTGRNLYEQYF

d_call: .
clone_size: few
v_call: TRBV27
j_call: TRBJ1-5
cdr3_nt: TGTGCCAGCAGTTTTGCACGAGATCAGCCCCAGCATTTT
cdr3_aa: CASSFARDQPQHF

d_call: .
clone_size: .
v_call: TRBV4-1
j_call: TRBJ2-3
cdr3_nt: TGCGCCAGCAGCCAAGATTTCGCAGCTAGCACAGATACGCAGTATTTT
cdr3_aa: CASSQDFAASTDTQYF

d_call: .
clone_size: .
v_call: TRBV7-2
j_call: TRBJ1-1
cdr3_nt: TGTGCCAGCAGCCCGGCAGGGTTAGTGAACACTGAAGCTTTCTTT
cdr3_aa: CASSPAGLVNTEAFF

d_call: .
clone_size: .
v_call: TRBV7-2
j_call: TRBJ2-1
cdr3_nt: TGTGCCAGCAGCTCACGGGCGGCTCCCGGCCCTCACAATGAGCAGTTCTTC
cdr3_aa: CASSSRAAPGPHNEQFF

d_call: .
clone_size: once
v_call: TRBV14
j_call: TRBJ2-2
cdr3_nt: TGTGCCAGCAGCCAAGCTACTGGGGCGATCGGGGAGCTGTTTTTT
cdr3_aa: CASSQATGAIGELFF

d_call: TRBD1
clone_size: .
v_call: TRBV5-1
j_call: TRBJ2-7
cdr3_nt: TGCGCCAGCAGCCCCAGGGGGCGGAACGACTACGAGCAGTACTTC
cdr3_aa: CASSPRGRNDYEQYF

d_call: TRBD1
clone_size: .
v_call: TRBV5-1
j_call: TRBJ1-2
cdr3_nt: TGCGCCAGCAGCTTGGGTACTGGACAGGGTGGATATGGCTACACCTTC
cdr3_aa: CASSLGTGQGGYGYTF

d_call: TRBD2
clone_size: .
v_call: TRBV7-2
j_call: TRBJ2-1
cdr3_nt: TGTGCCAGCAGCTTTTCCCGGGGGGGCCCGAATGAGCAGTTCTTC
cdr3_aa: CASSFSRGGPNEQFF

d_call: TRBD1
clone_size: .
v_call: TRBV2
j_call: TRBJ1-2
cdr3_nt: TGTGCCAGCGACAGGGAAGGCTATGGCTACACCTTC
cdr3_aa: CASDREGYGYTF

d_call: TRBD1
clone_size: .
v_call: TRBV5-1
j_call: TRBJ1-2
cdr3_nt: TGCGCCAGCAGCTTGGGGGACAGGGTGACCAATGGCTACACCTTC
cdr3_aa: CASSLGDRVTNGYTF

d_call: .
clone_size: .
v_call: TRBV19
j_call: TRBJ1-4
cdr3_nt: TGTGCCAGTAGTGTAGGGAGTTATAATGAAAAACTGTTTTTT
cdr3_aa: CASSVGSYNEKLFF

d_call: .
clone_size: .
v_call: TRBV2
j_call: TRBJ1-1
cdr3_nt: TGTGCCAGCAACCTACAGGGCATGAGTGCTTTCTTT
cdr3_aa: CASNLQGMSAFF

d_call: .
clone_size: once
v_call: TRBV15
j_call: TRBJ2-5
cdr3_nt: TGTGCCACCAGCAGAGATGACAGACTCCAAGAGACCCAGTACTTC
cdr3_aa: CATSRDDRLQETQYF

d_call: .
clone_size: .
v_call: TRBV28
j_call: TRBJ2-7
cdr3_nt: TGTGCCAGCACTGGTACAGACCCCTACGAGCAGTACTTC
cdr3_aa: CASTGTDPYEQYF

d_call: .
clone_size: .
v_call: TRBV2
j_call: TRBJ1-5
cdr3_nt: TGTGCCAGCAAAGGGCGGGATCAGCCCCAGCATTTT
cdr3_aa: CASKGRDQPQHF

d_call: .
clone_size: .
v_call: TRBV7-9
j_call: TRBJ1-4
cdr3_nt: TGTGCCAGCAGCCTATACTCAGGGGCTAATGAAAAACTGTTTTTT
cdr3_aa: CASSLYSGANEKLFF

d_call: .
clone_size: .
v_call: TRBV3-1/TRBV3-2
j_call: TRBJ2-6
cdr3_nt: TGTGCCAGCAGCCAAGATATACAGGGCTCTGGGGCCAACGTCCTGACTTTC
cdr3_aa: CASSQDIQGSGANVLTF

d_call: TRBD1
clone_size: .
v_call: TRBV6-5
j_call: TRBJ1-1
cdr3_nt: TGTGCCAGCGGCCGGACAGGGCTGGGCACTGAAGCTTTCTTT
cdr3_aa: CASGRTGLGTEAFF

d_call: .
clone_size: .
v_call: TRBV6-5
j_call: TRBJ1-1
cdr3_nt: TGTGCCAGCAGTTACACCTTTGGGGGACACCTGACTGAAGCTTTCTTT
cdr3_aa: CASSYTFGGHLTEAFF

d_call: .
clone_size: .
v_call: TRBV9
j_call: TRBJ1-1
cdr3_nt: TGTGCCAGCAGCGTATATCAGGGCACTGAAGCTTTCTTT
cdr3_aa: CASSVYQGTEAFF

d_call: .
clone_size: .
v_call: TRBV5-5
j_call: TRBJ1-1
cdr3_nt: TGTGCCAGCAGCTTAAGCTCCCGGACCACTGAAGCTTTCTTT
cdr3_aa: CASSLSSRTTEAFF

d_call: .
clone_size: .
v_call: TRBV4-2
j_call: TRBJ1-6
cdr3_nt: TGTGCCAGCAGCCAAGGAGCTCGACCCCTCCACTTT
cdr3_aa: CASSQGARPLHF

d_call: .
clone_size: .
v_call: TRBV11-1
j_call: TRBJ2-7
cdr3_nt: TGTGCCAGCAGCTTAGAGACAACTTACGAGCAGTACTTC
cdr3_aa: CASSLETTYEQYF

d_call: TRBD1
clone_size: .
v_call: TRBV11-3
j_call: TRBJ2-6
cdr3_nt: TGTGCCAGCAGCTCCGGACAGGGTGTCGGGGCCAACGTCCTGACTTTC
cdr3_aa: CASSSGQGVGANVLTF

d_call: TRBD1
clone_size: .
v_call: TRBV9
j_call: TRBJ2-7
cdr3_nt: TGTGCCAGCAGCCCCCGGACAGGAATCCACGAGCAGTACTTC
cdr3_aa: CASSPRTGIHEQYF

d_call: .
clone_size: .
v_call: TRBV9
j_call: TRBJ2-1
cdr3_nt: TGTGCCAGCAGCGTAGTACCCGAGGGAAGGGAGAATGAGCAGTTCTTC
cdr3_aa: CASSVVPEGRENEQFF

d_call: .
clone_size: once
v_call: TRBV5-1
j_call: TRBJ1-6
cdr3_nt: TGCGCCAGCAGCTTTGGGGACTTGGCTTCCCTCCACTTT
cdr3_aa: CASSFGDLASLHF

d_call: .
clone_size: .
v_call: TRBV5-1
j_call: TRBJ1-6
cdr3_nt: TGCGCCAGCAGCTTGGAGGGCAGTTATAATTCACCCCTCCACTTT
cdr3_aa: CASSLEGSYNSPLHF

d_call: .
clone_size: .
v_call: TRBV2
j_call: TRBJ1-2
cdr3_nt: TGTGCCAGCAGTTACCGGGACGCCGGCTACACCTTC
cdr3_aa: CASSYRDAGYTF

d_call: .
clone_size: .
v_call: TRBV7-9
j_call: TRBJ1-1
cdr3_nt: TGTGCCAGCAGCTCCAGCCGTGCGGATACTGAAGCTTTCTTT
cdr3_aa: CASSSSRADTEAFF

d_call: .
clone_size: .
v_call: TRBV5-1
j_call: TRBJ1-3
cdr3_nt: TGCGCCAGCAGCTTGAGTCCGACTTTGCCGCTTGGAAACACCATATATTTT
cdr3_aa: CASSLSPTLPLGNTIYF

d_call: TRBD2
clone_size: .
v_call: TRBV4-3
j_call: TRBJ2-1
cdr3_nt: TGCGCCAGCAGTCAGCCTAGCGGGGGGAAGAATGAGCAGTTCTTC
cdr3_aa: CASSQPSGGKNEQFF

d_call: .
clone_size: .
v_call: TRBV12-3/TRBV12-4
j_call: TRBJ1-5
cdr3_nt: TGTGCCAGCACCGTCAGCAATCAGCCCCAGCATTTT
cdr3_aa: CASTVSNQPQHF

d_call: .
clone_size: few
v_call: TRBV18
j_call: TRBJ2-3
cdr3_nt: TGTGCCAGCTCACCATCTTCCCCGGATACGCAGTATTTT
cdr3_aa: CASSPSSPDTQYF

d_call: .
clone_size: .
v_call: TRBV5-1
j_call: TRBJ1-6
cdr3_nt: TGCGCCAGCAGACAGGCAGGGAGCTCCTATAATTCACCCCTCCACTTT
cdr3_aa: CASRQAGSSYNSPLHF

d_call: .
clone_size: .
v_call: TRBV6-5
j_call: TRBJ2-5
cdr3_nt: TGTGCCAGCAGTTCCCAGGCAGAGACCCAGTACTTC
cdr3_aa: CASSSQAETQYF

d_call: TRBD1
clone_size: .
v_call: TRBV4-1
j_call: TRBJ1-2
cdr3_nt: TGCGCCAGCAGCCAAGGGGGACAGGGCGTCTATGGCTACACCTTC
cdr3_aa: CASSQGGQGVYGYTF